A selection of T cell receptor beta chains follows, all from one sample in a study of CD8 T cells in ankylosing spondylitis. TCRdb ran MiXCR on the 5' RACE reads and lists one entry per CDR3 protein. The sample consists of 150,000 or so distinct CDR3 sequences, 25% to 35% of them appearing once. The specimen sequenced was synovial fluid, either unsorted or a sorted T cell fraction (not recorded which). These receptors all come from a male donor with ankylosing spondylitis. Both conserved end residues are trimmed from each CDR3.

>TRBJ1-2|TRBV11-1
ASEGAGGYT
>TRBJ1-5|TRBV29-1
SVEDRRVHQPQH
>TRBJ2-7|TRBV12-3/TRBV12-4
ASSGPTSGGSYEQY
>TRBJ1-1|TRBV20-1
SASPRDTEAF
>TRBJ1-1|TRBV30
AWSSGGTEAF
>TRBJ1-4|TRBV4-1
ASSQEGPDEKLF
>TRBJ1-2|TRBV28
ASSPSPGSTYGYT
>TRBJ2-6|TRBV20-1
SASRRKTNSGANVLT
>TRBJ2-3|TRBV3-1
ASSQARGLSSTDTQY
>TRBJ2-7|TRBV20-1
SAKRQGPSYEQY
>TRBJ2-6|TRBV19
ASTDRGGNSGANVLT
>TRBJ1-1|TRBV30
AWSGQNTEAF
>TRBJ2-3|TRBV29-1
SFYQRTDTQY
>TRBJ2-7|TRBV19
ASRSFGGAYEQY
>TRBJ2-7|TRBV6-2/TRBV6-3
ASSYAVETYEQY
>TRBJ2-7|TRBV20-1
SASTGKNEQY
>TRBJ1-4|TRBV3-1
ASRGGEKLF
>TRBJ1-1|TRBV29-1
SVTGGWNTEAF
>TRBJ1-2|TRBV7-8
ASSPEQGMVYGYT
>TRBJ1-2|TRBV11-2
ASSLVGTGVRYGYT
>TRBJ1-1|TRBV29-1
SVAATVNTEAF
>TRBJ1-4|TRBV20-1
SAGQGNEKLF
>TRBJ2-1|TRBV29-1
SVVGSGSYNEQF
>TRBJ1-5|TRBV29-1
SVNQRRTGEFGNQPQH
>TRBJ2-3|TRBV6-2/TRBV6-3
ASSPLVSDTQY
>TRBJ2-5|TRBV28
ASSFPQGGTKETQY
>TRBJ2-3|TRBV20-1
SAEGRDPSTDTQY
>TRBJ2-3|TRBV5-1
ASSLDQGAPDTQY